This TCR beta chain stems from a study of T cells after yellow fever vaccination. Across the whole study: In the case of low-cell-number fractions, SMART-Seq v4 Ultra Low Input was used for preparation. Regarding the study as a whole: Peaking on day 5 versus 15, the secondary response was faster but weaker.

UMIs were added to TCR cDNA along with a universal primer site when it was made by 5'RACE template switching. Using its own MiXCR run on the 5' RACE reads, TCRdb lists one record per CDR3 protein. Of about 340,000 distinct CDR3 sequences in the sample, under 5% are singletons; the top ten hold 24%. The CDR3 sequence is 15 residues long. V gave up 0 bases and J gave up 4 bases, with 9 bases separating them. CDR1 and CDR2 from the germline V gene are LGHNA and YSLEER. This clonotype was found many times. The antigen is undetermined. The specimen was PBMCs, collected 5 days after the yellow fever booster vaccination. V is TRBV4-3 and J is TRBJ1-4; tentative D call: TRBD1 (5 bases). The sequence was collected from a man younger than 35 who received the YFV17D yellow fever vaccine. In DNA, the CDR3 is TGCGCCAGCAGCCAAGATCGGCAGGGTAATGAAAAACTGTTTTTT. Its translation: CASSQDRQGNEKLFF.